Below, one TCR beta chain is given with its context. In the source study's methods: Reference gene primers were amplified, and this amplification served to estimate nucleated cell counts. Measured with immunoSEQ multiplex PCR; TCRdb has only the in-frame clones, and not every one. V and J calls plus clone size are reproduced from that table; the DNA served to infer D and trimming. The sample shows approximately 100,000 clones, roughly 87% of them seen only once. This sample is part of a study of blood T cell repertoires in COVID-19. Overall study: Some COVID-19 samples were acute and others convalescent; all came from the United States, Italy and Spain. T cells, B-cell-depleted T cells, or PBMCs provided the cDNA or gDNA that served as material.

Specimen: peripheral blood. The sequence was collected from a human donor in a cohort sampled during active COVID-19.

CDR3 residues: CASSSRLAQDTQYF. CDR3 bases: TGCGCCAGCAGCTCCAGACTAGCCCAAGATACGCAGTATTTT. The chain recombines TRBV5-1 with TRBJ2-3, with 7 bases lining up with TRBD2. The V gene end was trimmed by 3 bases and the J gene end by 5 bases; junction bases not matched to a gene: 6. The CDR3 sequence is 14 residues long. Germline values: CDR1 SGHRS, CDR2 YFSETQ.